The present entry profiles one T cell receptor beta chain with its context. The antigen remains unidentified. Data came from immunoSEQ multiplex PCR; TCRdb stores just in-frame clones and leaves some out. In the table there are roughly 58,000 clones, 75% to 90% of which are singletons. This CDR3 contains 12 residues. V was trimmed by 6 bases and J by 6 bases, leaving 12 bases between them. The data were taken from a study of T cell responses to AZD1222 COVID-19 vaccine. Findings and caveats of the study: Donors were largely white British and mainly female; clonal diversity was possibly underestimated.

The sample in question was peripheral blood, obtained on day 0 of MenACWY control vaccination. The chain employs TRBV12-3 or TRBV12-4 and TRBJ2-7; weak D call: TRBD1 (5 bases). The source is an adult in good health. The CDR3 sequence is CASSLGAGEQYF. For the CDR3, the DNA is TGTGCCAGCAGCCTTGGGGCAGGCGAGCAGTACTTC.